Listed below are T cell receptor beta chains from one sample, sequenced in a study of blood T cell repertoires in COVID-19. The assay was immunoSEQ multiplex PCR, and TCRdb's table has in-frame clones only and misses some. The table has around 170,000 clones, roughly 88% seen once. The sample comprised peripheral blood. Source of these receptors: a woman in her sixties with acute or convalescent COVID-19. Both conserved end residues are part of each CDR3. D genes are given only for firm matches. Some rows mark clone size as missing; the rest say once, few, many or name a class of expanded clone.

length,size,V,J,D,CDR3,DNA
17,.,TRBV4-2,TRBJ1-2,TRBD1,CASSQDGTAQGGNGYTF,TGTGCCAGCAGCCAAGATGGGACAGCCCAAGGTGGGAATGGCTACACCTTC
14,.,TRBV5-1,TRBJ1-4,.,CASSLRGVNEKLFF,TGCGCCAGCAGCTTGCGCGGGGTTAATGAAAAACTGTTTTTT
18,.,TRBV4-1,TRBJ2-6,TRBD2,CASSQVSLAGAGANVLTF,TGCGCCAGCAGCCAAGTATCACTAGCGGGGGCTGGGGCCAACGTCCTGACTTTC
18,.,TRBV5-1,TRBJ1-4,TRBD1,CASSLDPTGTALNEKLFF,TGCGCCAGCAGCTTGGACCCTACCGGGACAGCCCTTAATGAAAAACTGTTTTTT
17,.,TRBV24-1,TRBJ2-1,TRBD2,CATSDPGTSGVYNEQFF,TGTGCCACCAGTGACCCTGGGACTAGCGGGGTCTACAATGAGCAGTTCTTC
14,.,TRBV5-1,TRBJ2-3,TRBD1,CASSPGTGVSTQYF,TGCGCCAGCAGCCCCGGGACAGGGGTGAGTACGCAGTATTTT
13,few,TRBV6-9,TRBJ2-5,.,CASSTQEQETQYF,TGTGCCAGCAGCACACAGGAGCAGGAGACCCAGTACTTC
16,.,TRBV5-1,TRBJ2-1,.,CASSFRGGSSYNEQFF,TGCGCCAGCAGCTTTCGTGGGGGGAGCTCCTACAATGAGCAGTTCTTC
15,.,TRBV19,TRBJ1-4,TRBD1,CASSQPTGSREKLFF,TGTGCCAGTAGTCAACCGACAGGGTCGAGGGAAAAACTGTTTTTT
14,once,TRBV15,TRBJ1-1,.,CATSRDTFDTEAFF,TGTGCCACCAGCAGGGACACCTTCGACACTGAAGCTTTCTTT
16,.,TRBV5-1,TRBJ1-5,.,CASSLGADHSNQPQHF,TGCGCCAGCAGCTTGGGGGCAGACCATAGCAATCAGCCCCAGCATTTT
15,.,TRBV9,TRBJ1-2,TRBD1,CASSARDRGNYGYTF,TGTGCCAGCAGCGCCCGGGACAGGGGGAACTATGGCTACACCTTC
16,.,TRBV28,TRBJ1-4,TRBD1,CASSYRGVLGREKLFF,TGTGCCAGCAGCTACAGGGGGGTCTTGGGAAGGGAAAAACTGTTTTTT
15,.,TRBV7-2,TRBJ1-1,.,CASSLLWGGNTEAFF,TGTGCCAGCAGCTTACTCTGGGGAGGAAACACTGAAGCTTTCTTT
18,.,TRBV4-3,TRBJ1-2,TRBD1,CASSQEVVPGQGVGGYTF,TGCGCCAGCAGCCAAGAGGTCGTCCCGGGACAGGGGGTGGGTGGCTACACCTTC
15,.,TRBV9,TRBJ1-2,.,CASSVEAVANYGYTF,TGTGCCAGCAGCGTAGAGGCGGTAGCTAACTATGGCTACACCTTC
15,.,TRBV11-2,TRBJ1-2,.,CASSAPGLSLRGYTF,TGTGCCAGCAGCGCCCCGGGACTGTCTTTGCGTGGCTACACCTTC
13,.,TRBV14,TRBJ2-7,.,CASSQVTGYEQYF,TGTGCCAGCAGCCAGGTTACAGGTTACGAGCAGTACTTC
14,.,TRBV6-6,TRBJ2-3,TRBD2,CASTTGGEVDTQYF,TGTGCCAGCACCACCGGGGGGGAGGTAGATACGCAGTATTTT
12,once,TRBV30,TRBJ1-2,.,CARQTGPDGYTF,TGTGCCCGACAAACAGGACCTGATGGCTACACCTTC